This TCR beta chain was documented in a study of blood T cells in healthy people across ages. Those donating, healthy Caucasian individuals from Russia, were aged roughly 6 to 95. Primed by a sample-barcoded 5' primer and a J-beta primer mix, a second PCR proceeded for about 6 to 12 cycles. Through a template-switch adaptor with 12 random nucleotides, each cDNA molecule received a tag. Per-sample output comprised a minimum of 2.5 million paired-end reads containing CDR3. MiXCR, run by TCRdb on the 5' RACE reads, gives a single entry per CDR3 protein. Counted here are a few hundred thousand distinct CDR3 sequences, 50% to 60% occurring once; the ten biggest clones make up under 65%. V lost 0 bases and J lost 6; bases outside the gene matches: 4. The CDR3 loop spans 16 amino acids. Germline CDR1 reads LNHNV; CDR2 reads YYDKDF (reference sequence). To note about this clonotype: Its antigen is still unknown.

Study-wide points: With unsorted PBMCs, a conclusive comparison of naive versus antigen-experienced cells was not possible.

Sample: blood. The chain has TRBV15 and TRBJ2-1, with TRBD2 identical over 11 bases. The sequence was obtained from a man aged 60 to 75 in good health. DNA for the CDR3: TGTGCCACCAGCAGAGATCTAGCGGGAGGAGTCAATGAGCAGTTCTTC. As protein: CATSRDLAGGVNEQFF.